The 20 T cell receptor beta chains below were found in one sample sequenced in a study of shared clonotypes between healthy human individuals. Here immunoSEQ multiplex PCR was the method, and the copy in TCRdb shows in-frame clones only, minus some. The table includes around 2.5 million clones, 93% detected once. What was sequenced was naive CD4+ T cells from PBMCs. Subset meaning: CD45RA+ positively selected. These receptors were collected from a man between 18 and 35 years old in good health. Some clones in this sample may be carry-over from other donors' samples.

As regards this clone: The sample contains more than one DNA sequence encoding this CDR3. V usage is TRBV5-1 and J usage is TRBJ2-6, with 11 bases fitting TRBD1. V lost 3 bases, J lost 0 bases, and 2 bases stayed unmatched. Germline-derived CDR1 and CDR2 are SGHRS and YFSETQ. CDR3 length equals 17 residues. The CDR3 loop reads CASSSGTGGSGANVLTF. Written as DNA, the CDR3 is TGCGCCAGCAGCTCTGGGACAGGGGGCTCTGGGGCCAACGTCCTGACTTTC.

V usage is TRBV5-8 and J usage is TRBJ1-4; 12 nucleotides align to TRBD1. Looked up from germline, CDR1 is SGHTS and CDR2 is YDEGEE. V lost 5 bases and J lost 0; bases outside the gene matches: 11. The CDR3 extends over 19 amino acids. CDR3 coding DNA: TGTGCCAGCAGGCCCGGGACAGGGGGCCCGATTGCAACTAATGAAAAACTGTTTTTT. Translating gives CASRPGTGGPIATNEKLFF. The complete variable domain, with remaining parts taken from reference TRBV5-8 and TRBJ1-4, reads EAGVTQSPTHLIKTRGQQATLRCSPISGHTSVYWYQQALGLGLQFLLWYDEGEERNRGNFPPRFSGRQFPNYSSELNVNALELEDSALYLCASRPGTGGPIATNEKLFFGSGTQLSVL.

The V and J genes are TRBV4-2 and TRBJ2-6; D ambiguous. The CDR3 extends over 14 amino acids. V shed 5 bases and J shed 2 bases, with 7 bases lying between them. CDR1 is LGHNA and CDR2 is YNFKEQ in the germline V gene. Here the CDR3 reads CASSGSAGANVLTF. The CDR3 DNA reads as TGTGCCAGCAGCGGAAGTGCTGGGGCCAACGTCCTGACTTTC.

The chain carries TRBV5-1 and TRBJ1-1; a weak D match, TRBD1 (5 bases). V was trimmed by 4 bases and J by 2 bases, leaving 15 bases between them. Germline loops: CDR1 SGHRS, CDR2 YFSETQ. This CDR3 comprises 15 residues. The CDR3 DNA sequence: TGCGCCAGCAGCCGAGAAAAGACAGCCAACACTGAAGCTTTCTTT. This translates into CASSREKTANTEAFF.

This clone was found once. This CDR3 reads CASSKQGADNTGELFF. In DNA, the CDR3 is TGCGCCAGCAGCAAGCAGGGGGCGGATAACACCGGGGAGCTGTTTTTT. The chain links TRBV5-1 to TRBJ2-2, with 8 bases that match TRBD1. V dropped 4 bases and J dropped 2; count of bases not matched to a gene: 7. Germline V CDR1 and CDR2: SGHRS, YFSETQ. This CDR3 contains 16 residues. The complete variable domain, with remaining parts taken from reference TRBV5-1 and TRBJ2-2, reads KAGVTQTPRYLIKTRGQQVTLSCSPISGHRSVSWYQQTPGQGLQFLFEYFSETQRNKGNFPGRFSGRQFSNSRSEMNVSTLELGDSALYLCASSKQGADNTGELFFGEGSRLTVL.

The chain couples TRBV5-8 to TRBJ2-7; perhaps D is TRBD1 or TRBD2 (6 bases each). Germline V gives CDR1 SGHTS, CDR2 YDEGEE. V dropped 5 bases and J dropped 4 bases, with 16 bases sitting between them. The CDR3 has 14 residues. In DNA form, the CDR3 reads TGTGCCAGCAGGGTGAGGGGGGCGCGGTACGAGCAGTACTTC. It specifies CASRVRGARYEQYF.

The rearrangement uses TRBV7-9 and TRBJ2-2; D remains unclear. The CDR3 has 17 amino acids. Germline V gene data show CDR1 as SEHNR and CDR2 as FQNEAQ (reference sequence). Between the trimmed V and J ends, which lost 5 bases and 1 base, there was a span of 17 bases. CDR3 loop: CASSPRPGRLNTGELFF. The CDR3 DNA reads TGTGCCAGCAGCCCACGCCCCGGCCGCCTGAACACCGGGGAGCTGTTTTTT.

This chain connects TRBV7-6 to TRBJ2-7; possibly TRBD2 for D (5 bases). CDR1 is SGHVS, CDR2 FNYEAQ, per germline. V gave up 2 bases and J gave up 0 bases, with 11 bases separating them. This CDR3 spans 15 amino acids. In DNA, the CDR3 is TGTGCCAGCAGCTTACTAGAAGGGAGCTCCTACGAGCAGTACTTC. It specifies CASSLLEGSSYEQYF.

The rearrangement links TRBV27 to TRBJ1-4, with TRBD1 as a possible D gene (6 bases). The CDR3 contains 17 residues. CDR1 is MNHEY and CDR2 is SMNVEV in the germline V gene (reference sequence). Deletions cut 1 base from V and 0 bases from J, with 12 bases between. CDR3 nucleotide sequence: TGTGCCAGCAGTTTATTGGGGACATCTGCAACTAATGAAAAACTGTTTTTT. It is translated as CASSLLGTSATNEKLFF. Full variable domain (missing parts from reference TRBV27 and TRBJ1-4): EAQVTQNPRYLITVTGKKLTVTCSQNMNHEYMSWYRQDPGLGLRQIYYSMNVEVTDKGDVPEGYKVSRKEKRNFPLILESPSPNQTSLYFCASSLLGTSATNEKLFFGSGTQLSVL.

The chain has TRBV6-5 and TRBJ2-1; D gene ambiguous. Looked up from germline, CDR1 is MNHEY and CDR2 is SVGAGI. The CDR3 extends over 14 amino acids. Trimming pared 2 bases from V and 9 bases from J, leaving 14 bases between. The CDR3 loop reads CASSYNLANGEQFF. The CDR3 region has the DNA TGTGCCAGCAGTTACAATTTAGCTAACGGTGAGCAGTTCTTC.

The chain has TRBV19 and TRBJ2-1; 8 bases match TRBD2. Trimming at V came to 4 bases and at J to 6 bases, leaving 11 bases not matched to a gene. Looked up from germline, CDR1 is LNHDA and CDR2 is SQIVND (reference sequence). CDR3 length: 16 residues. Here the CDR3 reads CASSTQWLAGSNEQFF. The CDR3 DNA follows: TGTGCCAGTAGTACCCAGTGGCTAGCGGGTTCCAATGAGCAGTTCTTC.

V usage is TRBV19 and J usage is TRBJ2-1; perhaps TRBD2 as D (5 bases). The CDR3 sequence is 13 residues long. Trimming left V 4 bases short and J 9 bases short, with 13 bases between. From germline, CDR1 is LNHDA and CDR2 SQIVND (reference sequence). The CDR3 reads CASSTVRVGEQFF. The CDR3 bases are TGTGCCAGTAGTACGGTGCGGGTAGGTGAGCAGTTCTTC.

The V gene is TRBV28, the J gene TRBJ2-6, with D uncertain. Deletions cut 6 bases from V and 0 bases from J, with 9 bases between. The CDR3 totals 15 residues. The germline V gene has CDR1 MDHEN and CDR2 SYDVKM. In DNA, the CDR3 is TGTGCCAGCAGCTCCCGGTTCTCTGGGGCCAACGTCCTGACTTTC. Protein sequence: CASSSRFSGANVLTF.

This sequence joins TRBV28 and TRBJ2-3; possible D gene TRBD1, 6 bases. The V and J ends lost 3 bases and 6 bases respectively, with 13 bases between them. Germline CDR1 is MDHEN and CDR2 is SYDVKM. This CDR3 spans 14 amino acids. The CDR3 DNA follows: TGTGCCAGCAGTTTTGGGCAGGGGAGCGATACGCAGTATTTT. This translates into CASSFGQGSDTQYF.

To note about this clone: The same CDR3 can be traced to other DNA sequences in this sample. This chain connects TRBV18 to TRBJ2-1; TRBD1 is a possible D gene (6 bases). CDR1 and CDR2 from the germline V gene are KGHSH and LQKENI. V was cut by 5 bases and J by 4 bases, with 12 bases left in between. The CDR3 has 14 residues. In nucleotides, the CDR3 is TGTGCCAGCTCATTACAGGGATCGTACAATGAGCAGTTCTTC. Translation: CASSLQGSYNEQFF.

This sequence joins TRBV7-9 and TRBJ2-7; 8 bases map to TRBD2. Germline V gives CDR1 SEHNR, CDR2 FQNEAQ (reference sequence). With V trimmed by 8 bases and J by 0 bases, 9 bases remained unmatched. The CDR3 length is 15 residues. Written as DNA, the CDR3 is TGTGCCAGCGCAGAGGTAGGACTAGCCTCCTACGAGCAGTACTTC. This encodes CASAEVGLASYEQYF. Together with reference TRBV7-9 and TRBJ2-7, the CDR3 gives the full variable domain: DTGVSQNPRHKITKRGQNVTFRCDPISEHNRLYWYRQTLGQGPEFLTYFQNEAQLEKSRLLSDRFSAERPKGSFSTLEIQRTEQGDSAMYLCASAEVGLASYEQYFGPGTRLTVT.

Remarks on this clone: The sample contains more than one DNA sequence encoding this CDR3. The CDR3 is CASSLEGAGNQPQHF. As DNA, the CDR3 is TGCGCCAGCAGCTTGGAAGGGGCGGGGAATCAGCCCCAGCATTTT. V and J are TRBV5-1 and TRBJ1-5, with a possible D match to TRBD1 (5 bases). Germline CDR1 SGHRS, CDR2 YFSETQ. CDR3 length: 15 residues. V was trimmed by 0 bases and J by 4 bases, leaving 11 bases between them.

This chain joins TRBV28 and TRBJ1-2, with D possibly being TRBD1 (5 bases). Trimming pared 7 bases from V and 4 bases from J, leaving 16 bases between. The CDR3 loop spans 14 amino acids. Germline-derived CDR1 and CDR2 are MDHEN and SYDVKM. The chain's CDR3 is CASMAGERGYGYTF. CDR3 bases: TGTGCCAGCATGGCGGGGGAAAGAGGCTATGGCTACACCTTC.

This chain joins TRBV28 and TRBJ1-2; D is uncertain. Trimming cost V 7 bases and J 9 bases, with 21 bases left between them. This CDR3 has 14 amino acids. The germline V gene encodes CDR1 MDHEN and CDR2 SYDVKM. The CDR3 loop is CASNPRVMGRSYTF. CDR3 sequence (DNA): TGTGCCAGCAACCCTCGGGTAATGGGAAGGAGCTACACCTTC.

This clone has only one observation. The chain recombines TRBV28 with TRBJ1-2, with TRBD1 as a possible D gene (6 bases). Germline V CDR1 and CDR2: MDHEN, SYDVKM. Trimming left V 9 bases short and J 4 bases short, with 18 bases between. The CDR3 sequence is 14 residues long. CDR3 in DNA: TGTGCCAGAACACCCGGGGGGGCAAGCTATGGCTACACCTTC. Protein: CARTPGGASYGYTF.